A single sample is the source of the 10 T cell receptor beta chains below, sequenced in a study of T cells in Graves' hyperthyroidism and ophthalmopathy (dated by TCRdb to the late 2010s). The protocol used for the library was multiplex PCR. Sequencer: Illumina HiSeq 2000. Amplification of TCR beta CDR3 regions was carried out from RNA transcripts. The TCR CDR3 was subjected to a first round of RT-PCR using the HTBI primer set and the Qiagen OneStep RT-PCR kit. The public reads were quality trimmed at Q25 with fastp and then assembled into clones with MiXCR by TCRdb, keeping productive beta chains. All rows with the same CDR3 protein become a single entry with the most common DNA and genes. In this sample the table shows fewer than 650,000 distinct CDR3 sequences, over 12% of which occur a single time. In total, the top ten clones hold around 7% of the sample. The sample was blood. The source of these receptors is a young woman with Graves' ophthalmopathy.

Remarks on this clonotype: This may stem from a read error, because a much larger clone lies one nucleotide away. DNA of the CDR3: TGTACCAGCAGTTTGTCGGGGTTCCATGAGCAGTTCTTC. The encoded protein is CTSSLSGFHEQFF. The chain joins TRBV28 to TRBJ2-1, with a weak D call TRBD2 (5 bases). The CDR3 sequence is 13 residues long. Germline values: CDR1 MDHEN, CDR2 SYDVKM.

The table lists this clonotype with many counts. This chain links TRBV7-9 with TRBJ2-5, with 8 bases lining up with TRBD1. Germline lookup yields CDR1 SEHNR and CDR2 FQNEAQ (reference sequence). The V gene end was trimmed by 4 bases and the J gene end by 4 bases; junction bases not matched to a gene: 5. CDR3 size: 14 residues. The CDR3 DNA sequence: TGTGCCAGCAGCTCGCAGGGGGCGGGAGAGACCCAGTACTTC. This gives the protein CASSSQGAGETQYF.

In its sample, this clonotype was seen many times. This chain links TRBV6-1 with TRBJ2-7, with no clear D. In germline, CDR1 is MNHNS, CDR2 SASEGT. CDR3 length: 11 amino acids. V gave up 8 bases and J gave up 3 bases, with 8 bases separating them. CDR3 nucleotide sequence: TGTGCCAGCCGCTTTGGCTACGAGCAGTACTTC. Translating it yields CASRFGYEQYF.

This clonotype was found many times. V usage is TRBV7-2 and J usage is TRBJ2-4; no firm D call. The V end was cut by 1 base, the J end by 5 bases, with 9 bases between. This CDR3 has 14 amino acids. Germline values: CDR1 SGHTA, CDR2 FQGNSA. CDR3 residues: CASSLGPGQNIQYF. CDR3 in DNA: TGTGCCAGCAGCTTAGGGCCGGGCCAAAACATTCAGTACTTC. The full variable domain, its missing parts supplied by reference TRBV7-2 and TRBJ2-4, is GAGVSQSPSNKVTEKGKDVELRCDPISGHTALYWYRQSLGQGLEFLIYFQGNSAPDKSGLPSDRFSAERTGGSVSTLTIQRTQQEDSAVYLCASSLGPGQNIQYFGAGTRLSVL.

This clonotype was seen many times. Its ends do not fully match the called genes, so a read error is possible. The V gene is TRBV2, the J gene TRBJ2-7; unclear D gene. Per the germline V gene, CDR1 is SNHLY and CDR2 is FYNNEI. This CDR3 contains 13 residues. Written as DNA, the CDR3 is TGTGCCAGCAGTGAAGCGCGGTCCTACGATCGGTTCTTC. This translates into CASSEARSYDRFF.

The rearrangement joins TRBV9 to TRBJ2-7, with D perhaps being TRBD1 or TRBD2 (5 bases each). The CDR3 has 17 amino acids. Trimming removed 2 bases at V and 2 bases at J, with 20 bases between. CDR1 and CDR2 (germline): SGDLS, YYNGEE. For the CDR3, the DNA is TGTGCCAGCAGCGTCAGCCCCGGGGCCCATGGCCCCTACGAGCAGTACTTC. It yields the protein CASSVSPGAHGPYEQYF.

This clonotype was found many times. The chain combines TRBV7-9 with TRBJ1-2; tentative D call: TRBD1 (6 bases). V lost 5 bases and J 3 bases, leaving 10 bases between the germline ends. The CDR3 has 13 residues. Per germline, CDR1 SEHNR and CDR2 FQNEAQ (reference sequence). For the CDR3, the DNA is TGTGCCAGCAGCCAACAGGGACACTATGGCTACACCTTC. Its translation: CASSQQGHYGYTF.

This clonotype was observed at least ten times. V usage is TRBV6-2 or TRBV6-3 and J usage is TRBJ2-5; D may correspond to TRBD1 or TRBD2 (5 bases each). The V gene's germline CDR1 is MNHEY and CDR2 SVGEGT. The germline V and J ends were trimmed by 1 base and 3 bases, with 15 bases remaining between them. CDR3 length: 16 residues. The CDR3 DNA is TGTGCCAGCAGTTACTACTACGGGGCGGAAGAAGAGACCCAGTACTTC. As protein: CASSYYYGAEEETQYF.

This clonotype was found many times. The rearrangement joins TRBV28 to TRBJ2-7; 8 bases match TRBD1. In germline, CDR1 is MDHEN, CDR2 SYDVKM. The ends lost 5 bases at V and 7 bases at J; junction bases unmatched: 10. The CDR3 runs to 14 residues. CDR3 residues: CASSPAQGAREQYF. The CDR3 DNA sequence: TGTGCCAGCAGTCCAGCCCAGGGGGCGAGGGAGCAGTACTTC. Full variable domain (rest looked up from reference TRBV28 and TRBJ2-7): DVKVTQSSRYLVKRTGEKVFLECVQDMDHENMFWYRQDPGLGLRLIYFSYDVKMKEKGDIPEGYSVSREKKERFSLILESASTNQTSMYLCASSPAQGAREQYFGPGTRLTVT.

This clonotype has at least ten counts. J is TRBJ2-1 and V is TRBV20-1, with TRBD1 matching 7 bases. V was clipped by 2 bases and J by 2 bases; unmatched bases: 3. This CDR3 comprises 14 residues. Germline V lookup: CDR1 DFQATT, CDR2 SNEGSKA (reference sequence). CDR3 nucleotide sequence: TGCAGTGCTAGACGAGGGGGCGCCTACAATGAGCAGTTCTTC. Translation gives CSARRGGAYNEQFF.